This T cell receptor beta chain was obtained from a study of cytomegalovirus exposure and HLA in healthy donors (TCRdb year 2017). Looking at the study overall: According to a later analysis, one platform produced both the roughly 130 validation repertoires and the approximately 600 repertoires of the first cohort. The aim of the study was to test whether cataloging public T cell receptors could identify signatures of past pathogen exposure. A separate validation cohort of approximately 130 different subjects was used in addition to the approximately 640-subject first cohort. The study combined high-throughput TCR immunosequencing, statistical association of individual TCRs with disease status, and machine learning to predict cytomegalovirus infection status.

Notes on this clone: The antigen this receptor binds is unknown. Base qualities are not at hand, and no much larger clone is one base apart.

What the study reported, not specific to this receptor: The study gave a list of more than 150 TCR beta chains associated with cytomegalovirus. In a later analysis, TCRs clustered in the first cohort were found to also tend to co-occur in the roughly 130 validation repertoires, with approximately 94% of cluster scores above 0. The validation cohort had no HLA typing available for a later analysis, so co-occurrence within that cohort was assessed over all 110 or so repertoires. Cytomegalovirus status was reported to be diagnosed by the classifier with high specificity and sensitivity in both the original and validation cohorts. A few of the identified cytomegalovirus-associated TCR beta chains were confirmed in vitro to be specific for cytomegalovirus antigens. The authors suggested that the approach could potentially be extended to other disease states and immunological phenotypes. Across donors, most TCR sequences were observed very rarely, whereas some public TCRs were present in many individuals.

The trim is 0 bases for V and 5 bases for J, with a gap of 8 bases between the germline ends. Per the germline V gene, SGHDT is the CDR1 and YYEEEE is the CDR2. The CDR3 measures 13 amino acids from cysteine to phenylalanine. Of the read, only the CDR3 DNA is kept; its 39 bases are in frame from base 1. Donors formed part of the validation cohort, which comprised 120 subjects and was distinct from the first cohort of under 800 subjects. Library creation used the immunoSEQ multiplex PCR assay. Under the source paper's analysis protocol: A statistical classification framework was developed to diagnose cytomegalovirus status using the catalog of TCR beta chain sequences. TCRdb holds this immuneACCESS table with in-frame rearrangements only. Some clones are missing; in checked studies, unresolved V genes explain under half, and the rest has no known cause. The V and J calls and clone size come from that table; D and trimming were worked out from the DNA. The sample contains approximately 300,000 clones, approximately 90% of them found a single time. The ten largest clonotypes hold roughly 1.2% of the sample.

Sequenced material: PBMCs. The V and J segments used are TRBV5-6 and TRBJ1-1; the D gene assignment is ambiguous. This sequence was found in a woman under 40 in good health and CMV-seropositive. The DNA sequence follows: TGTGCCAGCAGCTTGGGTCAGAGGACTGAAGCTTTCTTT. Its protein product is CASSLGQRTEAFF.